The subject of this entry is one TCR beta chain. This sample was included in a study of blood T cell repertoires in COVID-19. The assay was immunoSEQ multiplex PCR, and TCRdb's table has in-frame clones only and misses some. The sample consists of 150,000 to 180,000 clones, about 85% of them appearing once. Specimen: peripheral blood. The receptor comes from a man aged 55 to 69 with COVID-19, enrolled during active disease.

CDR3 DNA: TGTGCCAGCAGCCCTCCAGGGAACTCTGGAAACACCATATATTTT. Its protein product is CASSPPGNSGNTIYF. The J gene is TRBJ1-3, the V gene TRBV5-4; D possibly corresponds to TRBD1 (5 bases). CDR1 is SGHNT and CDR2 is YYREEE in the germline V gene (reference sequence). Trimming removed 4 bases at V and 0 bases at J, with 11 bases between. The CDR3 is 15 residues long.